This TCR beta chain comes out of a study of cytomegalovirus exposure and HLA in healthy donors. Broader study findings: Researchers counted 164 TCR beta chains as cytomegalovirus-associated. Subsequent analysis of the 100 to 150 validation repertoires found a tendency for first-cohort TCR clusters to co-occur. For cytomegalovirus status, the classifier reportedly gave diagnoses with high specificity and sensitivity.

V was pared by 3 bases and J by 4 bases, with 7 bases between. The CDR3 covers 12 residues. The germline gives CDR1 LNHDA, CDR2 SQIVND (reference sequence). To note about this clone: Its matching antigen is unknown.

Measured with immunoSEQ multiplex PCR; TCRdb has only the in-frame clones, and not every one. The sample contains around 80,000 clones, about 95% of which appear only once. J is TRBJ2-7 and V is TRBV19; D remains ambiguous. Sequencing input: PBMCs. This clonotype was sampled from a woman younger than 35 in good health and CMV-seronegative. The CDR3 is CASSIGSYEQYF. The CDR3 nucleotides are TGTGCCAGTAGTATCGGGTCTTACGAGCAGTACTTC.